The 4 T cell receptor beta chains given below trace back to one sample, sequenced in a study of blood T cell repertoires in COVID-19. Profiling relied on immunoSEQ multiplex PCR, and the TCRdb table lists in-frame clones only, not all of them. The data hold 130,000 or so clones, with 65% to 85% observed a single time. The source material was peripheral blood. The receptor set was obtained from a man younger than 40 with COVID-19, enrolled during active disease.

This clone was picked up a small number of times. The rearrangement joins TRBV4-2 to TRBJ1-2; 9 bases line up with TRBD1. Germline lookup yields CDR1 LGHNA and CDR2 YNFKEQ. V lost 0 bases to trimming and J lost 8 bases; unmatched junction nucleotides: 7. This CDR3 spans 15 amino acids. CDR3 residues: CASSQDRGTGPGYTF. The CDR3 DNA follows: TGTGCCAGCAGCCAAGATCGGGGGACAGGGCCGGGCTACACCTTC.

The count of this clone is one. The chain links TRBV6-5 to TRBJ1-3; D remains ambiguous. The CDR3 has 13 residues. The germline V and J ends were trimmed by 7 bases and 0 bases, with 7 bases remaining between them. Looked up from germline, CDR1 is MNHEY and CDR2 is SVGAGI. CDR3 in amino acids: CASTDNSGNTIYF. CDR3 sequence (DNA): TGTGCCAGCACAGACAACTCTGGAAACACCATATATTTT.

This chain uses TRBV6-5 with TRBJ1-2; maybe TRBD1 (6 bases). The CDR3 loop spans 15 amino acids. V lost 2 bases and J lost 5, with 15 bases in between. Germline V gene sequence: CDR1 MNHEY, CDR2 SVGAGI. The CDR3 coding sequence is TGTGCCAGCAGTTACGAGAGGGGGGGTACTTATGGCTACACCTTC. Protein: CASSYERGGTYGYTF.

The chain is built from TRBV6-5 and TRBJ1-5; perhaps TRBD1 as D (6 bases). The V and J ends lost 0 bases and 2 bases respectively, with 11 bases between them. Per germline, CDR1 MNHEY and CDR2 SVGAGI. The CDR3 is 16 amino acids. CDR3 nucleotide sequence: TGTGCCAGCAGTTACTCGGGGGCTGTGGGCAATCAGCCCCAGCATTTT. Protein product: CASSYSGAVGNQPQHF.